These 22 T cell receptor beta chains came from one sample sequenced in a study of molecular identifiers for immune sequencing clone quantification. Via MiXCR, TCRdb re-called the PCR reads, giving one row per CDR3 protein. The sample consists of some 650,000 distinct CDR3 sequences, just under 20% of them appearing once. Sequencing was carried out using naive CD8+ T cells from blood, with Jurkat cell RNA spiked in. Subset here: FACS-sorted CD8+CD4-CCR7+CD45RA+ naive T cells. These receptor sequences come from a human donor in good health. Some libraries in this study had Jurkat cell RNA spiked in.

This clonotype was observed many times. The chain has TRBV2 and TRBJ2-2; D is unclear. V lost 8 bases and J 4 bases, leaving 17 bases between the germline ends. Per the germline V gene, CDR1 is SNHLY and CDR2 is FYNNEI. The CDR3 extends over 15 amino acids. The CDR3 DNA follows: TGTGCCAGCCTGTCCCCGCAAAAGTCCACCGGGGAGCTGTTTTTT. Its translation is CASLSPQKSTGELFF.

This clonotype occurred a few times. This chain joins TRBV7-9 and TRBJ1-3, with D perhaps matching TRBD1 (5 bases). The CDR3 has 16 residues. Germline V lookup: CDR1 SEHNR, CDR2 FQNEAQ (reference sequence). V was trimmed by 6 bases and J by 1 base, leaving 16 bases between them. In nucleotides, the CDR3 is TGTGCCAGCAGGATGAGTGGGACGGCATCTGGAAACACCATATATTTT. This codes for CASRMSGTASGNTIYF.

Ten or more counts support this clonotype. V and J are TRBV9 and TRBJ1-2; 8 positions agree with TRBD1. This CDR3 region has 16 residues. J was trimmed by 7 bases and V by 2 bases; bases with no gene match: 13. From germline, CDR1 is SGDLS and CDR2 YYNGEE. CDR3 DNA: TGTGCCAGCAGCGTCGCCGGGACAGGCAACGAATCTGGCTACACCTTC. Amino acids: CASSVAGTGNESGYTF.

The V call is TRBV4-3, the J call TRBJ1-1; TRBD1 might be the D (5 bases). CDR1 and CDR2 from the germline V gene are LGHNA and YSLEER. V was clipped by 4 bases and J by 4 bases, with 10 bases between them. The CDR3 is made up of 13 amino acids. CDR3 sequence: CASSLMRGTEAFF. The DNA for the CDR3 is TGCGCCAGCAGCCTGATGAGGGGCACTGAAGCTTTCTTT.

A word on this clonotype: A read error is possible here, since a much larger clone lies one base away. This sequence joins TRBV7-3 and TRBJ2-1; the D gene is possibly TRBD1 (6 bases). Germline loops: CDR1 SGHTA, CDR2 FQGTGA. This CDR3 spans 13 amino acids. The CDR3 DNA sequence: TGTGCCAGCAGCTTCCTACAGGGCGATGAGCTGTTCTTC. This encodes CASSFLQGDELFF.

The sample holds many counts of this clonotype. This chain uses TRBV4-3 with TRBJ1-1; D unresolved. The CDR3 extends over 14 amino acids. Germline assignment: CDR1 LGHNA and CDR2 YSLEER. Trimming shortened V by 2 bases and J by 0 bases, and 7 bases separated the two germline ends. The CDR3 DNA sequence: TGCGCCAGCAGCCAAACGACCATGAACACTGAAGCTTTCTTT. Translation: CASSQTTMNTEAFF.

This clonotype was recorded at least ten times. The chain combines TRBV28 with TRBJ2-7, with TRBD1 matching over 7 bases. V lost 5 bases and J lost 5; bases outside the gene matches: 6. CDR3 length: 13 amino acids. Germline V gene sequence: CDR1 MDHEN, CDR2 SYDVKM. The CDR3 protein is CASSTNRGNEQYF. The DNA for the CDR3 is TGTGCCAGCAGTACAAACAGGGGCAACGAGCAGTACTTC.

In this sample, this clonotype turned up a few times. CDR3 in amino acids: CASSLLGQGAYNEQFF. The CDR3 nucleotides are TGTGCCAGCAGTTTACTCGGACAGGGGGCTTACAATGAGCAGTTCTTC. The rearrangement joins TRBV12-3 or TRBV12-4 to TRBJ2-1; TRBD1 matches at 11 bases. Trimming cost V 2 bases and J 4 bases; bases outside gene matches: 4. This CDR3 has 16 amino acids.

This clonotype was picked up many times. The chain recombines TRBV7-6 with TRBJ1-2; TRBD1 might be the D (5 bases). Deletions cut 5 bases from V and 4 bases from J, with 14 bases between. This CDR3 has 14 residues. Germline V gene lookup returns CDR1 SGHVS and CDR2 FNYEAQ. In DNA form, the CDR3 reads TGTGCCAGCAGCCCGAGGTCAGGGACCTATGGCTACACCTTC. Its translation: CASSPRSGTYGYTF. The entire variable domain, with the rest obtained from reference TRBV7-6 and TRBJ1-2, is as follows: GAGVSQSPRYKVTKRGQDVALRCDPISGHVSLYWYRQALGQGPEFLTYFNYEAQQDKSGLPNDRFSAERPEGSISTLTIQRTEQRDSAMYRCASSPRSGTYGYTFGSGTRLTVV.

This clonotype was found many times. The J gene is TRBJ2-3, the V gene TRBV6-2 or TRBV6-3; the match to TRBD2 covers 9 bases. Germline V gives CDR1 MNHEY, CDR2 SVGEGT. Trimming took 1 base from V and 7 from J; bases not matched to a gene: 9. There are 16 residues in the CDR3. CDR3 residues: CASSYLESSGRHTQYF. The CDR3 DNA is TGTGCCAGCAGTTACTTGGAGAGTAGCGGGAGACATACGCAGTATTTT.

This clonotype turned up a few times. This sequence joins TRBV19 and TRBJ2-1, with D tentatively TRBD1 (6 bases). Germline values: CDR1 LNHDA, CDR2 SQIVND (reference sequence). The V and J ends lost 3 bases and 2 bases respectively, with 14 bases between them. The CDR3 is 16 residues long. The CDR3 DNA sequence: TGTGCCAGTAGTATGGCTGGACAGCTGACCTACAATGAGCAGTTCTTC. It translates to CASSMAGQLTYNEQFF.

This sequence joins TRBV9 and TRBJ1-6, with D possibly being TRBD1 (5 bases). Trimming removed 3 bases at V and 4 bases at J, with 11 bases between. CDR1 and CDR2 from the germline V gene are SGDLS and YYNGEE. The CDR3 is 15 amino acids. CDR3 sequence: CASSEPGLYNSPLHF. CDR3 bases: TGTGCCAGCAGCGAACCGGGACTGTATAATTCACCCCTCCACTTT. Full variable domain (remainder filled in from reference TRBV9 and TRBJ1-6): DSGVTQTPKHLITATGQRVTLRCSPRSGDLSVYWYQQSLDQGLQFLIQYYNGEERAKGNILERFSAQQFPDLHSELNLSSLELGDSALYFCASSEPGLYNSPLHFGNGTRLTVT.

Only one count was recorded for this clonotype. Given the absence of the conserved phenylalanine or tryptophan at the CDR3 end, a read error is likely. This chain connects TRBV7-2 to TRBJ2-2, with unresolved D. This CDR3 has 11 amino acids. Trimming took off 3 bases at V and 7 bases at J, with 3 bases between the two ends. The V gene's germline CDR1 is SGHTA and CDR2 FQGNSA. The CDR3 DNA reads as TGTGCCAGCAGCTTCGTCGGGGAGCTGTTTCTT. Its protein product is CASSFVGELFL.

CDR3 loop: CASSLGSGTHEQYF. The CDR3 DNA reads as TGTGCCAGCAGTTTGGGCAGTGGTACCCACGAGCAGTACTTC. This sequence joins TRBV27 and TRBJ2-7; D remains unclear. The ends were cut back, 3 bases at V and 5 bases at J, with 14 bases in the middle. The CDR3 runs 14 residues. The V gene's germline CDR1 is MNHEY and CDR2 SMNVEV (reference sequence).

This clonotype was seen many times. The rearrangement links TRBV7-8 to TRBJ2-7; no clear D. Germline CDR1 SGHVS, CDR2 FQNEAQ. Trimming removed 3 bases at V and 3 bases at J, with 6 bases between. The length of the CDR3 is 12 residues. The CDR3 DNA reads TGTGCCAGCAGCTTGTTTGTCTACGAGCAGTACTTC. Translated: CASSLFVYEQYF.

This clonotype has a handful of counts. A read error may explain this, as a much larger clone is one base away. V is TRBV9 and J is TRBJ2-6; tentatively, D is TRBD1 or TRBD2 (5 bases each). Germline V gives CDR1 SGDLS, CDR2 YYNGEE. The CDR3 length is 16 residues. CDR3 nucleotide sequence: TGTGCCAGCAGCGGGGGGAGCGACTCTGGGGCCAACGACCTGACTTTC. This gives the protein CASSGGSDSGANDLTF.

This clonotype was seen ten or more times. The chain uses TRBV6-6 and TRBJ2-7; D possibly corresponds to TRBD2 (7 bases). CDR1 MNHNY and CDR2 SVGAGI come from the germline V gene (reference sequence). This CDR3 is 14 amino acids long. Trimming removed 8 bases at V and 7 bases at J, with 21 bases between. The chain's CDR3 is CASLGGTNKREQYF. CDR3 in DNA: TGTGCCAGCCTCGGGGGGACAAACAAAAGGGAGCAGTACTTC.

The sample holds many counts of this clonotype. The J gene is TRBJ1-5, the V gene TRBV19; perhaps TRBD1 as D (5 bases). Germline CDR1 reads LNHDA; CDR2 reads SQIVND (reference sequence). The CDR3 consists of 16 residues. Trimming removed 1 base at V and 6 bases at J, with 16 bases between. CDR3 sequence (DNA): TGTGCCAGTAGTATAGGCCCTTGGGGGGTCCGTCAGCCCCAGCATTTT. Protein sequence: CASSIGPWGVRQPQHF.

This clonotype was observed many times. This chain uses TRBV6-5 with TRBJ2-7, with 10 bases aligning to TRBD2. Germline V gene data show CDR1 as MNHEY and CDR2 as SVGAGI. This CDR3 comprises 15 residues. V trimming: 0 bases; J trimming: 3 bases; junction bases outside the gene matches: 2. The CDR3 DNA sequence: TGTGCCAGCAGTTACTCAGGACTAGCGGACTACGAGCAGTACTTC. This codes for CASSYSGLADYEQYF.

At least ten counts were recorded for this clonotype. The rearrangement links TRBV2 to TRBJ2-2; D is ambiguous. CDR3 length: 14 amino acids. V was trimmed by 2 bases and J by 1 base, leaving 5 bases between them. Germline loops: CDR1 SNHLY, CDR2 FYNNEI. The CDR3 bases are TGTGCCAGCAGTGAATACGTGAACACCGGGGAGCTGTTTTTT. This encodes CASSEYVNTGELFF.

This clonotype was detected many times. CDR3: CASSDSPSFFSGELFF. In nucleotides, the CDR3 is TGCGCCAGCAGCGACAGCCCTAGCTTTTTTTCCGGGGAGCTGTTTTTT. The chain recombines TRBV5-1 with TRBJ2-2; D may match TRBD1 or TRBD2 (5 bases each). Germline V CDR1 and CDR2: SGHRS, YFSETQ. The CDR3 has 16 amino acids. With 4 bases removed from V and 6 bases from J, the gap between germline ends came to 19 bases.

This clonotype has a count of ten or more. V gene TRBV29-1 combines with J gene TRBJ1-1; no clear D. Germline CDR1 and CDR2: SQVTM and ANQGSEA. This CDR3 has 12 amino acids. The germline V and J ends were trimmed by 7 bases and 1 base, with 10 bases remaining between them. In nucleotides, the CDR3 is TGCAGCGCCAGGACGGGGAACACTGAAGCTTTCTTT. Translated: CSARTGNTEAFF.